Here is one T cell receptor beta chain with its context. Its antigen is still unknown. No much larger clone exists at a distance of one base, and base qualities are not known. TCRbeta CDR3 regions were amplified from genomic DNA using the immunoSEQ Assay, a bias-controlled multiplex PCR. Regarding the original processing steps: Within the assay, amplification of reference gene primers was used to estimate how many nucleated cells each sample contained. To quantify the absolute abundance of each unique TCRbeta CDR3 rearrangement, sequence reads were collapsed and filtered. For each sample, productive Simpson clonality was calculated by taking the square root of Simpson's diversity index across productive rearrangements. TCRdb carries this immuneACCESS record with in-frame sequences only. Its versions omit some clonotypes, under half of them owing to an unresolved V gene in the studies checked, with the rest unexplained. D and trimming were read from the DNA, whereas the V and J calls and clone size are those reported in that table. The sample table contains about 140,000 clones; only one count was recorded for around 87% of them. Jointly, the top ten make up around 2.3% of the sample.

The data are from a study of blood T cell repertoires in COVID-19 (dated by TCRdb to 2018 to 2020). For the study in its entirety: Collaborator samples came from the United States, Italy and Spain and covered acute and convalescent phases of COVID-19. The prospective study material was composed of cDNA or gDNA derived from T cells, B-cell-depleted T cells, or PBMCs. Deeply sampled blood TCRbeta repertoires from subjects exposed to, actively infected with, or recovered from COVID-19 were included in the dataset. The repertoires were made available in a free public database intended to serve as a resource for research on the immune response to SARS-CoV-2. The samples were drawn from two sources: the first 160 participants of the ongoing ImmuneRACE study, and 1,000 to 1,500 subjects contributed by 6 global collaborators. Sample metadata almost always included a de-identified subject ID, COVID-19 status, age in years and sex. Where available, HLA class I and class II types were taken from metadata supplied by the sample provider and were not determined by assay-based typing. What the authors observed across the whole study: Clinical and demographic metadata were provided uncurated, with the amount varying by source and participant.

Collaborating institutions collected whole blood in K2EDTA tubes following their own protocols. For TCRbeta analysis, collaborators shipped samples as frozen whole blood, isolated PBMCs, or DNA extracted from either of those sample types. The sample comprised peripheral blood. This clonotype was sampled from a man in his forties or fifties with active COVID-19.

The CDR3 region: CASSPRGEGTDTQYF. DNA sequence: TGTGCCAGCAGTCCCCGGGGGGAGGGCACAGATACGCAGTATTTT. This receptor chain uses TRBV6-5 and TRBJ2-3, and TRBD2 matches 7 of the central bases. Compared with germline, V lacks 5 bases and J lacks 1 base; bases without a gene match: 6. Including cysteine and phenylalanine, the CDR3 has 15 amino acids. The entry retains the CDR3 DNA only, 45 bases that are in frame from base 1. The CDR1 and CDR2 encoded by the germline V gene are MNHEY and SVGAGI.